The present entry profiles one TCR beta chain with its context. Which antigen it targets is not known. Base qualities are not at hand, and no much larger clone is one base apart. Library preparation was by 5' RACE. Data came from an Illumina HiSeq 2000. Template switching introduced a universal primer binding site; the final cDNA contained a unique molecular identifier, enabling accurate counting of TCR cDNA molecules. First-strand cDNA for TCR alpha and beta chains was synthesized from specific primers in the conserved constant-segment region. To control for contamination, every cDNA library carried two barcodes: a SMART-Mk sample barcode plus Illumina barcodes. TruSeq adapter sequences and Illumina sample barcodes were added in two successive PCR steps. The Illumina HiSeq platform was used with custom primers to sequence TCR alpha and beta cDNA libraries. The source study handled its data this way. MiGEC processed the raw reads to extract unique molecular identifiers, while MiXCR was used to determine the CDR3 positions. Recombination models were inferred per individual with the repgenHMM and IGoR tools using an EM algorithm. The analysis of shared clonotypes was done with the tcR package in R, with sharing normalized by the product of cloneset sizes. To study raw recombination free of thymic and clonal selection effects, out-of-frame nonproductive sequences were analyzed. Starting from the raw public reads, TCRdb applied fastp trimming at Q25, assembled clones with MiXCR and retained in-frame beta chains. Every entry covers one CDR3 protein and lists the most common genes and DNA from its rows. These V and J calls derive from TCRdb rather than the authors' analysis. In this sample the table shows 470,000 or so distinct CDR3 sequences, 20% to 25% of which occur a single time. 2.9% of the sample rests with the top ten.

From the cysteine up to the phenylalanine, the CDR3 has a length of 13 residues. The read is trimmed to its CDR3 DNA, 39 bases read in frame from base 1. V is clipped by 1 base and J by 4 bases, and the sequence between their germline boundaries is 10 bases long. CDR1 and CDR2, per the germline V gene (reference sequence), are GTSNPN and SVGIG. Every donor in the study was a healthy Caucasian. The twin cohort comprised three pairs of female monozygotic twins, all aged about 18 to 30 years. Positive isolation kits from Invitrogen were used to isolate CD4+ and CD8+ T cell populations. These data are taken from a study of identical twins listed by TCRdb under 2016. Broadly, across the study: The study deep-sequenced TCR alpha and beta repertoires from monozygotic twins, unrelated adults of various ages and cord blood to test whether fetal clonotypes persist. Replicate twin experiments were performed at different times using different library preparation protocols to rule out contamination. Paper-wide results and their limitations: Zero-insertion analyses could be partly confounded by invariant T cells such as MAIT and iNKT, although diverse VJ usage argued against such confounding for most clonotypes. Recombination models systematically underestimated out-of-frame TCR alpha sharing in monozygotic twins but agreed with sharing between unrelated individuals. The excess sharing between twins in beta out-of-frame sequences was weaker because fewer shared sequences reduced the signal-to-noise ratio. Abundant cord blood beta clonotypes had fewer insertions, young adult naive repertoires showed a similar but weaker trend, and memory repertoires showed no such trend. Compared with coincidental sharing between unrelated individuals, an excess of low generation-probability sequences was observed among out-of-frame TCR alpha sequences shared between twins. Conclusions relied on cross-sectional statistical analysis, since the same donors could not be followed over many years.

The same specimen was also included in a second study, on T cells expressing NK-cell markers. As described in the second report: Three sorted T-cell subsets (CD3+CD56+NKG2C+, CD3+CD56+NKG2C- and CD3+CD56-NKG2C+) from several donors had their TCR beta-chain repertoires profiled. Seven of the eight sequenced donors were HCMV-seropositive and one was HCMV-seronegative. In several experiments an anti-gammadeltaTCR antibody was added to restrict sorting to alphabetaTCR-expressing T cells. In about six donors, the dominant CD3+CD56+NKG2C+ clonotypes were found to rank among the top 10 CD8+ clonotypes and to make up about 1.0-7.0% of CD8+ T cells. Those dominant clonotypes were again the most abundant among CD3+CD56-NKG2C+ cells in a few donors, at about 28.3-65%. Whether the expanded NKG2C-expressing T cell clones were specific for HCMV antigens remained unclear. All eight donors whose samples were sequenced were randomly selected healthy volunteers, three of them men and five women. HCMV serostatus was determined by detecting HCMV-specific IgG in serum with a commercial ELISA kit. Reads were demultiplexed and grouped by UMI with MIGEC, and clonotypes were assembled and quantified with MiTCR. To exclude erroneous sequences, any TCR cDNA sequence not supported by at least two reads was discarded. Downstream repertoire analysis used the tcR package, and clonotypes were matched across fractions by CDR3 nucleotide sequence plus V segment. Antigen specificity was annotated against VDJdb with VDJmatch, allowing one amino acid substitution in CDR3.

The TCR sequence derives from a woman between 18 and 30 years old in good health. The sequenced material came from CD4+ T cells sorted from blood. The rearrangement combines TRBV30 with TRBJ1-1; a tentative D match to TRBD1 spans 5 bases. The nucleotide sequence reads as follows: TGTGCCTGGAGTGCTCAGGGAAGCACTGAAGCTTTCTTT. Its product reads: CAWSAQGSTEAFF.